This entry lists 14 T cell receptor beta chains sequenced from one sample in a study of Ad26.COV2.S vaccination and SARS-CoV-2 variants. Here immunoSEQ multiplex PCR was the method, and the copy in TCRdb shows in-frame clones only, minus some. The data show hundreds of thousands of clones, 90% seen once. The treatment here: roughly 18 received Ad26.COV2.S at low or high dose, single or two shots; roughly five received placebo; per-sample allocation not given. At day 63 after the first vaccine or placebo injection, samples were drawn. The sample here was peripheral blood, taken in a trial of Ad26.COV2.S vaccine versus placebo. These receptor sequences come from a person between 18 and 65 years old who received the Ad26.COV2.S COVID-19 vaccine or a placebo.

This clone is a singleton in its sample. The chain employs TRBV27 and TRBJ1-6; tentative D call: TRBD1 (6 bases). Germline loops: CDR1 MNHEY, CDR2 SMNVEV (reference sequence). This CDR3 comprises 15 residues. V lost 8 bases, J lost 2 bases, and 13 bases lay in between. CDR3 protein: CASSGDNAYNSPLHF. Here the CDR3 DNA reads TGTGCCAGCTCTGGGGACAACGCCTATAATTCACCCCTCCACTTT.

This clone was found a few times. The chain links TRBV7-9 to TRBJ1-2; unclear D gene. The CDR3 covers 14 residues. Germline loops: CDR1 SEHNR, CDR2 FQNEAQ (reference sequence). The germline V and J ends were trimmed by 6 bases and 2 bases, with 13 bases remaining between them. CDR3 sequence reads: CASSQRELNYGYTF. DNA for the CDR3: TGTGCCAGCAGTCAACGCGAACTGAACTATGGCTACACCTTC.

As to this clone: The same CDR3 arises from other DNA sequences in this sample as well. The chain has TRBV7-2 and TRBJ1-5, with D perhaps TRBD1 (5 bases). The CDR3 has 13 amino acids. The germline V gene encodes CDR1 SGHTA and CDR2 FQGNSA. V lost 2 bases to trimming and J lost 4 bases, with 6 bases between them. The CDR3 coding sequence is TGTGCCAGCAGCTTACGGGGGAATCAGCCCCAGCATTTT. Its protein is CASSLRGNQPQHF.

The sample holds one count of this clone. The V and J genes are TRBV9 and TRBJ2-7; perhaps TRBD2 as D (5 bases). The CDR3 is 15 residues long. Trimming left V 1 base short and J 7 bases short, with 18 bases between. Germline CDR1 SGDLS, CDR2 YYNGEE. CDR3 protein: CASSVSSAPSGEQYF. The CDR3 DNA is TGTGCCAGCAGCGTAAGTAGCGCCCCGTCGGGAGAGCAGTACTTC. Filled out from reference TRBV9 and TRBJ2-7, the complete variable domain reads DSGVTQTPKHLITATGQRVTLRCSPRSGDLSVYWYQQSLDQGLQFLIQYYNGEERAKGNILERFSAQQFPDLHSELNLSSLELGDSALYFCASSVSSAPSGEQYFGPGTRLTVT.

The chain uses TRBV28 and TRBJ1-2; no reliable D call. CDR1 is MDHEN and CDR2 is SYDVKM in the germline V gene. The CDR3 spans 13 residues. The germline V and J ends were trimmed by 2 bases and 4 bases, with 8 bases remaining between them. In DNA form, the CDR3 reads TGTGCCAGCAGTTTAGAGGGCCTCTATGGCTACACCTTC. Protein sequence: CASSLEGLYGYTF.

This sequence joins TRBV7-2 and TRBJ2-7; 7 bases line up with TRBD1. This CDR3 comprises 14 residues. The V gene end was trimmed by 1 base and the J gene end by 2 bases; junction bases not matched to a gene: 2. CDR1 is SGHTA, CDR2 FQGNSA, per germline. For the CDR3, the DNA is TGTGCCAGCAGCTTAGGAGGGGGCGCCTACGAGCAGTACTTC. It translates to CASSLGGGAYEQYF. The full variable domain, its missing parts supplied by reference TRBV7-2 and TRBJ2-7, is GAGVSQSPSNKVTEKGKDVELRCDPISGHTALYWYRQSLGQGLEFLIYFQGNSAPDKSGLPSDRFSAERTGGSVSTLTIQRTQQEDSAVYLCASSLGGGAYEQYFGPGTRLTVT.

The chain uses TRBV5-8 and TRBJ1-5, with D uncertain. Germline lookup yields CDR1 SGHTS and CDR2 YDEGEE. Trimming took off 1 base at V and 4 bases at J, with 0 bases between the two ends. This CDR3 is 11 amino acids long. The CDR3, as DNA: TGTGCCAGCAGCTTGAATCAGCCCCAGCATTTT. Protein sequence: CASSLNQPQHF.

DNA of the CDR3: TGCGCCAGCAGCTTGGTCGGGTTCACTGAAGCTTTCTTT. It translates to CASSLVGFTEAFF. The gene calls are TRBV5-1 and TRBJ1-1; D not resolved. The CDR3 runs 13 residues. V lost 0 bases to trimming and J lost 4 bases, with 7 bases between them. Germline values: CDR1 SGHRS, CDR2 YFSETQ.

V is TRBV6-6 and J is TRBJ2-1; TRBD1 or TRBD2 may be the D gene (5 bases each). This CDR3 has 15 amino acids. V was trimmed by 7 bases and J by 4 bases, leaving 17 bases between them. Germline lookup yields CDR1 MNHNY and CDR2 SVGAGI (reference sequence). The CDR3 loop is CASIGRDASYNEQFF. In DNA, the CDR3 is TGTGCCAGCATAGGCCGGGACGCTTCGTACAATGAGCAGTTCTTC.

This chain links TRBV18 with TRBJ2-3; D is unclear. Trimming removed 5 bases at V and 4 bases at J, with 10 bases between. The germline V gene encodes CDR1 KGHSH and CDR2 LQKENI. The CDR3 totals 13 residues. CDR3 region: CASSTIGSDTQYF. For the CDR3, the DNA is TGTGCCAGCTCAACAATCGGGTCAGATACGCAGTATTTT.

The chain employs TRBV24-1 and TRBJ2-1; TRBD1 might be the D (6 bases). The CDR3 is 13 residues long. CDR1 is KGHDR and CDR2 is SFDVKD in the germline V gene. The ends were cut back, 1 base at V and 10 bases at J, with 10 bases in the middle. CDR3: CATSDFNQGEQFF. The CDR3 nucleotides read TGTGCCACCAGTGATTTTAATCAGGGGGAGCAGTTCTTC.

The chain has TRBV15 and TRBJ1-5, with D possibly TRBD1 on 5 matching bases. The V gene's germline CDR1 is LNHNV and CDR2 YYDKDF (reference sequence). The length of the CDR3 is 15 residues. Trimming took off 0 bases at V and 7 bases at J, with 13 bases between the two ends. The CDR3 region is CATSRDLGGYQPQHF. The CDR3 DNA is TGTGCCACCAGCAGAGATTTGGGGGGATACCAGCCCCAGCATTTT. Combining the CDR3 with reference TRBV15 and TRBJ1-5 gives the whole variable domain DAMVIQNPRYQVTQFGKPVTLSCSQTLNHNVMYWYQQKSSQAPKLLFHYYDKDFNNEADTPDNFQSRRPNTSFCFLDIRSPGLGDTAMYLCATSRDLGGYQPQHFGDGTRLSIL.

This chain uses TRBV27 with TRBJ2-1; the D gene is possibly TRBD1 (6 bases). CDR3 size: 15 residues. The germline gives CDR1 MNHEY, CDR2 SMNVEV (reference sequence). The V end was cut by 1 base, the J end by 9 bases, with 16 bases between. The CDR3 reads CASSLYGTRFGEQFF. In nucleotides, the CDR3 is TGTGCCAGCAGTTTATATGGGACAAGGTTTGGTGAGCAGTTCTTC.

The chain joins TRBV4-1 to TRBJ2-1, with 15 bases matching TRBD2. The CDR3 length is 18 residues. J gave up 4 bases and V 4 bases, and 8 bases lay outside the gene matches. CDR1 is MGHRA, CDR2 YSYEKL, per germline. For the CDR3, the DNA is TGCGCCAGCAGCCGTGGACTAGCGGGAGGGTCTCATTACAATGAGCAGTTCTTC. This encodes CASSRGLAGGSHYNEQFF.